Listed here are 14 T cell receptor beta chains from one sample, sequenced in a study of cytomegalovirus exposure and HLA in healthy donors (dated by TCRdb to the late 2010s). The library was built by means of the immunoSEQ multiplex PCR assay. The multiplex PCR relied on a mix of 60 forward primers for TCR Vbeta segments and 13 reverse primers for TCR Jbeta segments. TCRdb provides this immuneACCESS table in a form limited to in-frame rearrangements. Some clones are lacking; in checked studies, under half of them reflect an unresolved V gene, and why the rest are absent is not known. The sample table shows just under 95,000 clones, and just under 85% are seen once. Roughly 5.3% of the sample comes from the top ten. Sequenced input: PBMCs. These receptors all stem from a woman aged 18-35 years in good health and CMV-seropositive.

This sequence joins TRBV5-1 and TRBJ2-1; perhaps TRBD2 as D (7 bases). This CDR3 is built from 15 residues. V was pared by 2 bases and J by 4 bases, with 13 bases between. Germline values: CDR1 SGHRS, CDR2 YFSETQ. The CDR3 reads CASSFGGGLYNEQFF. CDR3 DNA: TGCGCCAGCAGCTTTGGGGGGGGCCTATACAATGAGCAGTTCTTC.

The rearrangement uses TRBV6-1 and TRBJ1-2; 10 bases fit TRBD1. V shed 7 bases and J 5 bases; nucleotides not matched to a gene: 4. Germline V gives CDR1 MNHNS, CDR2 SASEGT. CDR3 size: 13 residues. The CDR3 loop reads CASTPGQGYGYTF. CDR3 nucleotide sequence: TGTGCCAGCACCCCGGGACAGGGGTATGGCTACACCTTC.

This chain joins TRBV2 and TRBJ1-5; TRBD1 agrees at 9 bases. Unmatched junction bases numbered 2, after V lost 6 bases and J lost 2 bases. The CDR3 sequence is 14 residues long. The germline CDR1 and CDR2 sequences are SNHLY and FYNNEI. CDR3 sequence (DNA): TGTGCCAGCAGGGACAGGGGTGGCAATCAGCCCCAGCATTTT. This codes for CASRDRGGNQPQHF.

This clone was counted once. This chain connects TRBV27 to TRBJ2-1; 10 nucleotides match TRBD2. The CDR3 is 15 amino acids. V trimming: 4 bases; J trimming: 3 bases; junction bases outside the gene matches: 3. Germline V lookup: CDR1 MNHEY, CDR2 SMNVEV (reference sequence). Written as DNA, the CDR3 is TGTGCCAGCAGTTCGGGACTAGCGCACTACAATGAGCAGTTCTTC. It is translated as CASSSGLAHYNEQFF.

The count of this clone is one. The rearrangement uses TRBV4-2 and TRBJ2-2; 7 bases map to TRBD2. J was trimmed by 7 bases and V by 2 bases; bases with no gene match: 7. The CDR3 loop spans 15 amino acids. CDR1 is LGHNA, CDR2 YNFKEQ, per germline. Here the CDR3 reads CASSQPREGGGELFF. The DNA of the CDR3 is TGTGCCAGCAGCCAACCTAGGGAGGGTGGCGGGGAGCTGTTTTTT.

The chain couples TRBV9 to TRBJ1-2; 7 bases line up with TRBD1. Trimming took 4 bases from V and 4 from J; bases not matched to a gene: 13. The CDR3 consists of 16 residues. Per germline, CDR1 SGDLS and CDR2 YYNGEE. The CDR3 coding sequence is TGTGCCAGCAGCTCCCGCCCCACAGGGGCCAGCTATGGCTACACCTTC. It yields the protein CASSSRPTGASYGYTF. The entire variable domain, with the rest obtained from reference TRBV9 and TRBJ1-2, is as follows: DSGVTQTPKHLITATGQRVTLRCSPRSGDLSVYWYQQSLDQGLQFLIQYYNGEERAKGNILERFSAQQFPDLHSELNLSSLELGDSALYFCASSSRPTGASYGYTFGSGTRLTVV.

The chain has TRBV4-1 and TRBJ1-2; weak D call: TRBD1 (6 bases). Germline-derived CDR1 and CDR2 are MGHRA and YSYEKL. The CDR3 runs to 13 residues. V was cut by 0 bases and J by 9 bases, with 11 bases left in between. The CDR3 sequence is CASSQDGQSSYTF. The CDR3 DNA reads TGCGCCAGCAGCCAAGATGGACAGTCCAGCTACACCTTC.

This clone was seen only a few times. V usage is TRBV4-1 and J usage is TRBJ1-6; D gene ambiguous. V gave up 1 base and J gave up 13 bases, with 8 bases separating them. The germline CDR1 and CDR2 sequences are MGHRA and YSYEKL. This CDR3 is 12 amino acids long. CDR3 nucleotides: TGCGCCAGCAGCCAAGGTCTTTTTCCCCTCCACTTT. Translating gives CASSQGLFPLHF.

The chain uses TRBV27 and TRBJ2-5; a possible D gene is TRBD1 (6 bases). V shed 6 bases and J shed 5 bases, with 16 bases lying between them. This CDR3 comprises 14 residues. Germline V gene lookup returns CDR1 MNHEY and CDR2 SMNVEV (reference sequence). The CDR3 coding sequence is TGTGCCAGCAGGGGACGTGGGACATATGAGACCCAGTACTTC. Protein: CASRGRGTYETQYF.

This clone was detected once. This chain connects TRBV6-1 to TRBJ2-3, with TRBD2 matching 7 bases. CDR1 and CDR2 from the germline V gene are MNHNS and SASEGT. The CDR3 length is 16 residues. Losses at the gene ends were 1 base for V and 6 bases for J; bases not matched to a gene: 10. This CDR3 is CASSEVASGGSDTQYF. The CDR3 coding sequence is TGTGCCAGCAGTGAAGTGGCTAGCGGAGGTTCGGATACGCAGTATTTT.

The chain has TRBV19 and TRBJ1-2; D may be TRBD1 (6 bases). Trimming took off 2 bases at V and 4 bases at J, with 11 bases between the two ends. The CDR3 has 14 residues. Looked up from germline, CDR1 is LNHDA and CDR2 is SQIVND (reference sequence). In DNA form, the CDR3 reads TGTGCCAGTAGTATATCGGAAGGGGGCTATGGCTACACCTTC. Translating it yields CASSISEGGYGYTF.

This chain links TRBV2 with TRBJ1-2, with D possibly being TRBD1 (6 bases). Deletions cut 5 bases from V and 2 bases from J, with 9 bases between. The CDR3 consists of 13 residues. CDR1 is SNHLY and CDR2 is FYNNEI in the germline V gene. The CDR3 reads CASSRDNNYGYTF. The CDR3 bases are TGTGCCAGCAGTCGGGACAACAACTATGGCTACACCTTC.

The V and J genes are TRBV5-1 and TRBJ1-5; D might be TRBD1 (5 bases). Trimming took off 1 base at V and 2 bases at J, with 13 bases between the two ends. The length of the CDR3 is 16 residues. Germline loops: CDR1 SGHRS, CDR2 YFSETQ. CDR3 DNA sequence: TGCGCCAGCAGCTTGCTAACAGGAGAGGGCAATCAGCCCCAGCATTTT. It translates to CASSLLTGEGNQPQHF. The full variable domain, its missing parts supplied by reference TRBV5-1 and TRBJ1-5, is KAGVTQTPRYLIKTRGQQVTLSCSPISGHRSVSWYQQTPGQGLQFLFEYFSETQRNKGNFPGRFSGRQFSNSRSEMNVSTLELGDSALYLCASSLLTGEGNQPQHFGDGTRLSIL.

This sequence joins TRBV6-1 and TRBJ2-7, with TRBD1 matching 10 bases. This CDR3 is built from 18 residues. V was clipped by 1 base and J by 3 bases; unmatched bases: 12. CDR1 and CDR2 from the germline V gene are MNHNS and SASEGT. This CDR3 reads CASSEELGFGTGVYEQYF. The CDR3 nucleotides are TGTGCCAGCAGTGAAGAGTTGGGGTTCGGGACAGGGGTCTACGAGCAGTACTTC.